The 21 T cell receptor beta chains reported below all come from one sample, sequenced in a study of technical replicates of blood from four donors. Using immunoSEQ multiplex PCR, the repertoire was profiled, and TCRdb retains in-frame clones only, with some absent. The sample lists about 59,000 clones; approximately 97% were seen once. The sequenced material came from T cells isolated from PBMCs. The receptors were gathered from a human donor in good health.

The chain joins TRBV5-1 to TRBJ1-5; TRBD1 agrees at 7 bases. This CDR3 comprises 15 residues. Trimming removed 0 bases from V and 3 bases from J; junction bases left unmatched: 3. In germline, CDR1 is SGHRS, CDR2 YFSETQ. The CDR3 DNA reads as TGCGCCAGCAGCTTGGGAGGGGGCGACAATCAGCCCCAGCATTTT. Translated, it gives CASSLGGGDNQPQHF. The variable domain in full, completed from reference TRBV5-1 and TRBJ1-5, reads KAGVTQTPRYLIKTRGQQVTLSCSPISGHRSVSWYQQTPGQGLQFLFEYFSETQRNKGNFPGRFSGRQFSNSRSEMNVSTLELGDSALYLCASSLGGGDNQPQHFGDGTRLSIL.

The genes are TRBV11-2 and TRBJ2-1; 9 nucleotides match TRBD2. There are 16 residues in the CDR3. Germline V gene lookup returns CDR1 SGHAT and CDR2 FQNNGV. V lost 4 bases to trimming and J lost 8 bases; unmatched junction nucleotides: 12. The CDR3 protein is CASSWGGGGAAYEQFF. The CDR3, as DNA: TGTGCCAGCAGCTGGGGTGGCGGGGGGGCTGCCTATGAGCAGTTCTTC.

The rearrangement links TRBV5-1 to TRBJ2-7, with 8 nucleotides matching TRBD2. Germline V gene data show CDR1 as SGHRS and CDR2 as YFSETQ. V shed 3 bases, J shed 4 bases, and the junction held 12 bases outside the gene matches. The CDR3 consists of 16 residues. The CDR3: CASSYGLADYLYEQYF. CDR3 DNA sequence: TGCGCCAGCAGCTATGGACTAGCCGACTACCTTTACGAGCAGTACTTC.

The chain is built from TRBV18 and TRBJ1-3; D is uncertain. The CDR3 extends over 16 amino acids. V lost 3 bases and J 0 bases, leaving 12 bases between the germline ends. CDR1 is KGHSH and CDR2 is LQKENI in the germline V gene. CDR3 residues: CASSPTPNHSGNTIYF. In nucleotides, the CDR3 is TGTGCCAGCTCACCTACTCCCAACCACTCTGGAAACACCATATATTTT.

This clone was counted a single time. The chain recombines TRBV6-1 with TRBJ2-5; D is uncertain. Trimming cost V 7 bases and J 0 bases, with 9 bases left between them. Germline CDR1 MNHNS, CDR2 SASEGT. This CDR3 contains 13 residues. CDR3 in amino acids: CASILAYQETQYF. CDR3 nucleotide sequence: TGTGCCAGCATTCTGGCCTACCAAGAGACCCAGTACTTC.

V gene TRBV7-6 combines with J gene TRBJ1-1; 7 positions agree with TRBD1. Trimming took 5 bases from V and 8 from J; bases not matched to a gene: 8. The CDR3 loop spans 13 amino acids. Germline CDR1 and CDR2: SGHVS and FNYEAQ. DNA of the CDR3: TGTGCCAGCAGCACCCAACAGGGGACCGAAGCTTTCTTT. Protein sequence: CASSTQQGTEAFF.

The chain carries TRBV2 and TRBJ2-5, with TRBD1 matching 7 bases. Trimming removed 8 bases from V and 2 bases from J; junction bases left unmatched: 5. The CDR3 length is 13 residues. Germline V gene sequence: CDR1 SNHLY, CDR2 FYNNEI. CDR3: CASRLQGQETQYF. DNA of the CDR3: TGTGCCAGCCGATTACAGGGGCAAGAGACCCAGTACTTC. Supplemented by reference TRBV2 and TRBJ2-5, the full variable domain reads EPEVTQTPSHQVTQMGQEVILRCVPISNHLYFYWYRQILGQKVEFLVSFYNNEISEKSEIFDDQFSVERPDGSNFTLKIRSTKLEDSAMYFCASRLQGQETQYFGPGTRLLVL.

The chain joins TRBV2 to TRBJ2-2; weak D call: TRBD2 (5 bases). Between the trimmed V and J ends, which lost 3 bases and 1 base, there was a span of 9 bases. Germline CDR1 SNHLY, CDR2 FYNNEI. The CDR3 runs 15 residues. The CDR3 DNA follows: TGTGCCAGCAGTGAGGCGGGTGGGAACACCGGGGAGCTGTTTTTT. This translates into CASSEAGGNTGELFF.

This clone turned up a few times. The gene calls are TRBV5-1 and TRBJ2-2, with TRBD2 matching 7 bases. CDR3 length: 15 amino acids. Germline V CDR1 and CDR2: SGHRS, YFSETQ. V shed 7 bases, J shed 4 bases, and the junction held 10 bases outside the gene matches. The CDR3, as DNA: TGCGCCAGCCGAGGCGGGAGCGGGGTCACCGGGGAGCTGTTTTTT. The encoded protein is CASRGGSGVTGELFF.

This chain links TRBV28 with TRBJ2-1; 11 bases map to TRBD2. Germline CDR1 reads MDHEN; CDR2 reads SYDVKM. This CDR3 has 16 amino acids. V lost 7 bases, J lost 7 bases, and 12 bases stayed unmatched. CDR3 bases: TGTGCCAGCACTCCTGGACTAGCGGGTACGGAGAATGAGCAGTTCTTC. Protein: CASTPGLAGTENEQFF.

The gene calls are TRBV6-1 and TRBJ2-2; D is unresolved. The CDR3 contains 14 residues. Germline V gene data show CDR1 as MNHNS and CDR2 as SASEGT. Trimming removed 7 bases from V and 1 base from J, with 10 bases in between. The CDR3 is CASKATWNTGELFF. CDR3 coding DNA: TGTGCCAGCAAAGCGACGTGGAACACCGGGGAGCTGTTTTTT.

The sample holds a few counts of this clone. The chain links TRBV6-5 to TRBJ1-1; 10 bases map to TRBD1. The ends lost 1 base at V and 4 bases at J; junction bases unmatched: 0. Germline values: CDR1 MNHEY, CDR2 SVGAGI. The CDR3 is 14 amino acids. As DNA, the CDR3 is TGTGCCAGCAGTTACTGGACAGGGGGCACTGAAGCTTTCTTT. This gives the protein CASSYWTGGTEAFF.

The chain is built from TRBV15 and TRBJ1-5, with D possibly matching TRBD1 (5 bases). Trimming removed 1 base from V and 6 bases from J, with 7 bases in between. The CDR3 totals 13 residues. The germline gives CDR1 LNHNV, CDR2 YYDKDF (reference sequence). The CDR3 is CATSRAQGQPQHF. The CDR3 DNA reads TGTGCCACCAGCAGAGCCCAGGGTCAGCCCCAGCATTTT.

The chain recombines TRBV29-1 with TRBJ2-7; 7 nucleotides align to TRBD1. The ends lost 5 bases at V and 3 bases at J; junction bases unmatched: 7. Looked up from germline, CDR1 is SQVTM and CDR2 is ANQGSEA. The CDR3 is 13 residues long. The CDR3 DNA is TGCAGCGTTACAGGGGAGTTGATCTACGAGCAGTACTTC. Its translation: CSVTGELIYEQYF.

The rearrangement links TRBV30 to TRBJ2-7; no clear D. CDR1 and CDR2 (germline): GTSNPN, SVGIG (reference sequence). V lost 0 bases, J lost 3 bases, and 3 bases lay in between. This CDR3 region has 11 residues. The CDR3: CAWSVLYEQYF. CDR3 DNA sequence: TGTGCCTGGAGTGTACTCTACGAGCAGTACTTC.

This rearrangement joins TRBV7-8 to TRBJ2-1; 8 positions agree with TRBD2. This CDR3 region has 20 residues. The J segment lost 0 bases and the V segment lost 2 bases, leaving 15 bases of the junction unmatched. Germline V gene sequence: CDR1 SGHVS, CDR2 FQNEAQ. Here the CDR3 reads CASSLRYPAGVKSSYNEQFF. In DNA, the CDR3 is TGTGCCAGCAGCTTACGGTACCCAGCGGGAGTGAAGAGCTCCTACAATGAGCAGTTCTTC.

J is TRBJ2-7 and V is TRBV27; TRBD1 agrees at 8 bases. V shed 4 bases and J 5 bases; nucleotides not matched to a gene: 4. The CDR3 spans 13 residues. Per germline, CDR1 MNHEY and CDR2 SMNVEV (reference sequence). The CDR3: CASSYKQGDEQYF. CDR3 nucleotide sequence: TGTGCCAGCAGTTACAAACAGGGGGACGAGCAGTACTTC.

The rearrangement uses TRBV28 and TRBJ2-3, with TRBD2 as a possible D gene (6 bases). Germline V gene lookup returns CDR1 MDHEN and CDR2 SYDVKM. CDR3 length: 16 amino acids. Trimming shortened V by 5 bases and J by 4 bases, and 19 bases separated the two germline ends. CDR3: CASSRMGGRLADTQYF. The CDR3 DNA follows: TGTGCCAGCAGTCGAATGGGGGGAAGGCTAGCAGATACGCAGTATTTT.

This rearrangement joins TRBV11-3 to TRBJ1-2; a possible D gene is TRBD1 (6 bases). This CDR3 has 15 residues. Trimming removed 6 bases from V and 0 bases from J, with 14 bases in between. Germline V CDR1 and CDR2: SGHNT, YENEEA. CDR3 region: CASRETGEANYGYTF. CDR3 nucleotides: TGTGCCAGCAGGGAGACAGGAGAAGCTAACTATGGCTACACCTTC.

The J gene is TRBJ2-1, the V gene TRBV11-2, with a possible D match to TRBD2 (5 bases). Trimming removed 5 bases from V and 4 bases from J, with 9 bases in between. Germline-derived CDR1 and CDR2 are SGHAT and FQNNGV. The length of the CDR3 is 13 residues. CDR3 loop: CASSRPGYNEQFF. The DNA of the CDR3 is TGTGCCAGCAGCCGACCGGGGTACAATGAGCAGTTCTTC.

V gene TRBV5-1 combines with J gene TRBJ1-5, with 7 positions matching TRBD1. Germline V CDR1 and CDR2: SGHRS, YFSETQ. This CDR3 has 14 residues. V shed 3 bases, J shed 7 bases, and the junction held 7 bases outside the gene matches. The CDR3 reads CASSSTGSGQPQHF. The CDR3, as DNA: TGCGCCAGCAGCTCGACAGGGTCCGGGCAGCCCCAGCATTTT.